This entry concerns a single T cell receptor (beta chain). This CDR3 is 13 amino acids long. The germline CDR1 and CDR2 sequences are GTSNPN and SVGIG (reference sequence). Clones were read by immunoSEQ multiplex PCR, and TCRdb kept only the in-frame ones, dropping some. This table holds 450,000 to 500,000 clones, around four fifths found once. These data belong to a study of shared clonotypes between healthy human individuals. The rearrangement links TRBV30 to TRBJ2-5; maybe TRBD2 (6 bases). The J call may be incorrect, as the DNA end agrees better with TRBJ2-7. Sequencing was carried out using PBMCs. The clonotype comes from a woman aged 35 to 49 in good health. Some clones in this sample may be carry-over from other donors' samples. CDR3 loop: CAWRTGGSYEQYF. The CDR3 DNA reads as TGTGCCTGGAGGACCGGGGGCTCCTACGAGCAGTACTTC.